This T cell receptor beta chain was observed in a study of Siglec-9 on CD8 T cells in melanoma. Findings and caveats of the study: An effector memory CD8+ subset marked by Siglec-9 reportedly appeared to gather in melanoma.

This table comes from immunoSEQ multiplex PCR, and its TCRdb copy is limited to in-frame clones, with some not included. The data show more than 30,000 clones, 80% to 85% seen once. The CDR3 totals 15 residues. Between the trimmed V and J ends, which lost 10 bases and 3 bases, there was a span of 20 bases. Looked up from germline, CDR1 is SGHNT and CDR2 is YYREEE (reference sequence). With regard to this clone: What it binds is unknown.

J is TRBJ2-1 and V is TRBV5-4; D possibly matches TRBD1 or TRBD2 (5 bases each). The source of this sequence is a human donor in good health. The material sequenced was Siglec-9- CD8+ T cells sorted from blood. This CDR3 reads CASGGGGVGYNEQFF. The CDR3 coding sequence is TGTGCCTCAGGTGGTGGGGGAGTAGGCTACAATGAGCAGTTCTTC. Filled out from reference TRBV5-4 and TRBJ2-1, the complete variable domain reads ETGVTQSPTHLIKTRGQQVTLRCSSQSGHNTVSWYQQALGQGPQFIFQYYREEENGRGNFPPRFSGLQFPNYSSELNVNALELDDSALYLCASGGGGVGYNEQFFGPGTRLTVL.